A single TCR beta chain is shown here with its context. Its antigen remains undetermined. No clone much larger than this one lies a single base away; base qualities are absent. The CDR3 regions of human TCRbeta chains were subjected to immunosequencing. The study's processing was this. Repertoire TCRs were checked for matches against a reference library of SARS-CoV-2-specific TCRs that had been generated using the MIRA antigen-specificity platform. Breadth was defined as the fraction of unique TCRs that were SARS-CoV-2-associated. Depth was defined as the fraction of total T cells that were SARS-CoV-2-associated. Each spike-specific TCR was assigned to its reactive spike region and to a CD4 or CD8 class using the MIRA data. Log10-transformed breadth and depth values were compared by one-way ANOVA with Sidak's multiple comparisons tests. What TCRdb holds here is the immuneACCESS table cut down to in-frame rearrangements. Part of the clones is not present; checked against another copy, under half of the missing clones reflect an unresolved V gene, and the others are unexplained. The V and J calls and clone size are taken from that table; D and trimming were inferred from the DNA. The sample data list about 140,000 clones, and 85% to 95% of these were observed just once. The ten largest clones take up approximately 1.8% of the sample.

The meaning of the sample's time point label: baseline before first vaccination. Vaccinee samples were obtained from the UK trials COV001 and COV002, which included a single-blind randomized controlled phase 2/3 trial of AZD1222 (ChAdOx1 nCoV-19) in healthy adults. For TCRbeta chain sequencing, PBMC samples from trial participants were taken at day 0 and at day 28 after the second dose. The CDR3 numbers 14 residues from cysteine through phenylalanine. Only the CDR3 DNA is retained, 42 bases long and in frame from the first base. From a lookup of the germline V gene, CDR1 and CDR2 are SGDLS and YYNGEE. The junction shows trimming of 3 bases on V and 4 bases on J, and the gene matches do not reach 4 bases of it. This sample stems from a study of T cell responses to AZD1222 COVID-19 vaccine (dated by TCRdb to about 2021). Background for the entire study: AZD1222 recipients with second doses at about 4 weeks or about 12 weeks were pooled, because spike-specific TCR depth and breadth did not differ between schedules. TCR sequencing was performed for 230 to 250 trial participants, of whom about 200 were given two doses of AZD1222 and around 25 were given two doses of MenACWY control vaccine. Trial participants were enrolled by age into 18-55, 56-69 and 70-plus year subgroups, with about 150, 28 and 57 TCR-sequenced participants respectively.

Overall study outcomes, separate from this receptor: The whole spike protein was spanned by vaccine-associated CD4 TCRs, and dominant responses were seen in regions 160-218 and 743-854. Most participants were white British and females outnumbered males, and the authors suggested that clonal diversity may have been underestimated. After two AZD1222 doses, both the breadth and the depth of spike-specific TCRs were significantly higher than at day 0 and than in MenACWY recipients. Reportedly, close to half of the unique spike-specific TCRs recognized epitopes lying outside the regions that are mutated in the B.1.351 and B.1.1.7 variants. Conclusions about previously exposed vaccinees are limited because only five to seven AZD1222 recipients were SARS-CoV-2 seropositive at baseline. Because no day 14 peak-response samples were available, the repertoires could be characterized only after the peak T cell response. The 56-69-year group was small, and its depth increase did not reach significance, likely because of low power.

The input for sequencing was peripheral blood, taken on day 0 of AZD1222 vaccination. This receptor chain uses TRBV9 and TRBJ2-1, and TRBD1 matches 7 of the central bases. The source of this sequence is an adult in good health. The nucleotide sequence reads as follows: TGTGCCAGCAGCGAACGACAGGGATACAATGAGCAGTTCTTC. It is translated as CASSERQGYNEQFF. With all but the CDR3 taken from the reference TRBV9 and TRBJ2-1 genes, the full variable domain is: DSGVTQTPKHLITATGQRVTLRCSPRSGDLSVYWYQQSLDQGLQFLIQYYNGEERAKGNILERFSAQQFPDLHSELNLSSLELGDSALYFCASSERQGYNEQFFGPGTRLTVL.